This TCR beta chain was recorded in a study of tissue T cells after allogeneic stem cell transplantation. Study summary: Patients with graft-versus-host disease had grafts: several unmodified, three CD34-selected and T-cell-depleted. Study-level results: Alloreactivity or antigen specificity of tissue TCRs was not determined; some clones might be host cells.

Remarks on this clone: Its target is not known.

Survey-depth TCRbeta CDR3 sequencing reported V/J genes and productive frequencies. The data were produced by immunoSEQ multiplex PCR, yet TCRdb's version contains in-frame clones alone and is incomplete. The data show about 1,300 clones, approximately 72% seen once. The specimen comprised spleen tissue, sampled at autopsy. This receptor was identified in a male patient older than 55 with steroid-refractory graft-versus-host disease after an allogeneic stem cell transplant. Some of these T cells may belong to the graft donor.

CDR3 DNA: TGTGCCAGCAGCTGGATGACGAACACTGAAGCTTTCTTT. Its protein is CASSWMTNTEAFF. The V call is TRBV7-2, the J call TRBJ1-1; the D is unclear. The germline V and J ends were trimmed by 4 bases and 1 base, with 7 bases remaining between them. The germline gives CDR1 SGHTA, CDR2 FQGNSA. The CDR3 loop spans 13 amino acids.